Sequencing of this T cell receptor (beta chain) was carried out in a study of blood T cell repertoires in COVID-19. Study at large: Spain, Italy and the United States supplied samples that represented acute and convalescent COVID-19.

Some clones are missing from TCRdb's copy, which holds only in-frame ones; the method was immunoSEQ multiplex PCR. The sample has around 170,000 clones; around 72% are singletons. The CDR3 is made up of 14 amino acids. Germline lookup yields CDR1 MNHEY and CDR2 SVGAGI. The V end was cut by 5 bases, the J end by 4 bases, with 9 bases between. The chain couples TRBV6-5 to TRBJ1-6, with D possibly TRBD1 on 5 matching bases. The sample consisted of peripheral blood. The receptor was derived from an elderly woman with acute or convalescent COVID-19. DNA for the CDR3: TGTGCCAGCAGTCCTCCAGGGTATAATTCACCCCTCCACTTT. Amino acid sequence: CASSPPGYNSPLHF.